This paragraph covers one T cell receptor beta chain sequence. Its antigen is not identified. This sample was included in a study of post-analysis software for immune sequencing data. Findings and caveats of the study: In patients, about 5 TRBV segments were more frequent than in controls, with TRBV5-6, TRBV5-1 and TRBV20-1 among them.

Tagging with unique molecular identifiers was a feature of the TCR beta cDNA libraries. TCRdb used MiXCR to reprocess the PCR reads, holding one entry per CDR3 protein. This table holds fewer than 900,000 distinct CDR3 sequences, roughly 50% found once. The CDR3 totals 14 residues. Trimming took 5 bases from V and 0 from J, leaving 10 bases between them. Germline V gene sequence: CDR1 MNHEY, CDR2 SVGAGI. The V and J genes are TRBV6-5 and TRBJ2-5, with D tentatively TRBD2 (5 bases). The specimen was blood. The source of this sequence is a girl aged 10-17 years with multiple sclerosis. Here the CDR3 DNA reads TGTGCCAGCAGTAAACTAGGTTACCAAGAGACCCAGTACTTC. Translated, it gives CASSKLGYQETQYF.